The 9 T cell receptor beta chains reported below all come from one sample, sequenced in a study of cytomegalovirus exposure and HLA in healthy donors. Libraries were prepared by immunoSEQ multiplex PCR; TCRdb keeps only in-frame clonotypes and omits some of them. This table holds more than 65,000 clones, approximately 93% found once. Sequenced: PBMCs. The receptors shown here come from a man aged 18-30 years in good health and CMV-seronegative.

This sequence joins TRBV5-1 and TRBJ1-4; D is unresolved. CDR3 length: 17 residues. Germline V lookup: CDR1 SGHRS, CDR2 YFSETQ. V lost 0 bases and J lost 2, with 14 bases in between. The CDR3: CASSLAPGSTTNEKLFF. CDR3 DNA sequence: TGCGCCAGCAGCTTGGCGCCAGGCTCCACCACTAATGAAAAACTGTTTTTT. The full variable domain, with the rest looked up from reference TRBV5-1 and TRBJ1-4, is KAGVTQTPRYLIKTRGQQVTLSCSPISGHRSVSWYQQTPGQGLQFLFEYFSETQRNKGNFPGRFSGRQFSNSRSEMNVSTLELGDSALYLCASSLAPGSTTNEKLFFGSGTQLSVL.

The rearrangement uses TRBV11-3 and TRBJ2-1; 12 bases line up with TRBD2. The V and J ends lost 0 bases and 8 bases, in that order; junction bases with no gene match: 2. The CDR3 consists of 15 residues. Germline CDR1 and CDR2: SGHNT and YENEEA. This CDR3 reads CASSLETSGRHEQFF. In DNA, the CDR3 is TGTGCCAGCAGCTTAGAGACTAGCGGGAGACATGAGCAGTTCTTC.

The V gene is TRBV6-1, the J gene TRBJ1-1, with 9 bases that match TRBD1. The CDR3 runs 15 residues. J gave up 6 bases and V 7 bases, and 12 bases lay outside the gene matches. Looked up from germline, CDR1 is MNHNS and CDR2 is SASEGT. CDR3 coding DNA: TGTGCCAGCAAAAGGGGACAGGGTAGTTTGGCTGAAGCTTTCTTT. It is translated as CASKRGQGSLAEAFF.

The chain recombines TRBV7-8 with TRBJ2-7; D is ambiguous. This CDR3 has 12 amino acids. Germline V gene lookup returns CDR1 SGHVS and CDR2 FQNEAQ. Trimming removed 2 bases from V and 3 bases from J, with 5 bases in between. This CDR3 reads CASSLRGYEQYF. The CDR3 bases are TGTGCCAGCAGCTTACGAGGCTACGAGCAGTACTTC. Filled out from reference TRBV7-8 and TRBJ2-7, the complete variable domain reads GAGVSQSPRYKVAKRGQDVALRCDPISGHVSLFWYQQALGQGPEFLTYFQNEAQLDKSGLPSDRFFAERPEGSVSTLKIQRTQQEDSAVYLCASSLRGYEQYFGPGTRLTVT.

J is TRBJ1-1 and V is TRBV30; D might be TRBD1 (5 bases). CDR1 and CDR2 (germline): GTSNPN, SVGIG (reference sequence). The CDR3 length is 17 residues. With 0 bases removed from V and 3 bases from J, the gap between germline ends came to 20 bases. Here the CDR3 reads CAWSVYLLSGGDTEAFF. The CDR3 DNA sequence: TGTGCCTGGAGTGTCTACCTACTCTCGGGAGGGGACACTGAAGCTTTCTTT. Filled out from reference TRBV30 and TRBJ1-1, the complete variable domain reads SQTIHQWPATLVQPVGSPLSLECTVEGTSNPNLYWYRQAAGRGLQLLFYSVGIGQISSEVPQNLSASRPQDRQFILSSKKLLLSDSGFYLCAWSVYLLSGGDTEAFFGQGTRLTVV.

V is TRBV5-1 and J is TRBJ2-3, with 12 nucleotides matching TRBD1. The length of the CDR3 is 15 residues. Germline CDR1 is SGHRS and CDR2 is YFSETQ. After removal of 4 bases from V and 6 bases from J, the junction contained 6 bases not matched to a gene. CDR3 sequence (DNA): TGCGCCAGCAGCATGGGACAGGGGGCGGTGGATACGCAGTATTTT. Its protein product is CASSMGQGAVDTQYF.

The chain combines TRBV27 with TRBJ2-2; D possibly corresponds to TRBD1 (5 bases). Trimming stripped 1 base from V and 6 bases from J, with 18 bases between. The CDR3 has 17 residues. The germline V gene encodes CDR1 MNHEY and CDR2 SMNVEV (reference sequence). The CDR3 sequence is CASSLFATVATSGELFF. CDR3 coding DNA: TGTGCCAGCAGTTTATTTGCGACAGTTGCCACCTCCGGGGAGCTGTTTTTT.

The gene calls are TRBV19 and TRBJ1-3, with TRBD1 matching 7 bases. Germline loops: CDR1 LNHDA, CDR2 SQIVND (reference sequence). This CDR3 is built from 15 residues. The V gene end was trimmed by 5 bases and the J gene end by 2 bases; junction bases not matched to a gene: 6. CDR3 in DNA: TGTGCCAGTAGTGCCATGCAGGGGGCTGGAAACACCATATATTTT. Its translation: CASSAMQGAGNTIYF. The variable domain in full, with the rest retrieved from reference TRBV19 and TRBJ1-3, is DGGITQSPKYLFRKEGQNVTLSCEQNLNHDAMYWYRQDPGQGLRLIYYSQIVNDFQKGDIAEGYSVSREKKESFPLTVTSAQKNPTAFYLCASSAMQGAGNTIYFGEGSWLTVV.

The CDR3 spells CASSFLSGELFF. Here the CDR3 DNA reads TGTGCCAGCAGTTTCCTGAGCGGGGAGCTGTTTTTT. The rearrangement links TRBV27 to TRBJ2-2; no definite D call. Germline loops: CDR1 MNHEY, CDR2 SMNVEV (reference sequence). The CDR3 sequence is 12 residues long. Trimming left V 3 bases short and J 7 bases short, with 6 bases between.